Listed here is a single TCR beta chain. The antigen remains unidentified. The sample originates from a study of blood T cells in healthy people across ages. Findings and limits, study-wide: Diversity of TCR beta per million T cells declined in a roughly linear way with age.

Sample donors were healthy Caucasian individuals that came from Russia, aged roughly 6 to 100. With each sample, at least 5.5 micrograms of total RNA were extracted. A second PCR of 7 to 11 cycles used a sample-barcoded 5' primer and a J-beta primer mix. Each sample provided no less than 2.5 million CDR3-containing paired-end reads. TCRdb itself ran the 5' RACE reads through MiXCR, one entry per CDR3 protein. This sample yields some 730,000 distinct CDR3 sequences, of which about 24% are seen a single time; 22% belongs to the top ten. Germline CDR1 is KGHSH and CDR2 is LQKENI. V was pared by 6 bases and J by 5 bases, with 14 bases between. There are 15 residues in the CDR3.

The sample comprised blood. The receptor was derived from a man aged 70 or older in good health. The chain couples TRBV18 to TRBJ1-6; TRBD1 is a possible D gene (6 bases). CDR3 sequence reads: CASSLRTADNSPLHF. In DNA form, the CDR3 reads TGTGCCAGCTCGCTTAGGACAGCTGATAATTCACCCCTCCACTTT.